The 7 T cell receptor beta chains below come from one sample, sequenced in a study of esophageal squamous cell carcinoma under preoperative chemotherapy. TCRdb analysed the PCR reads with MiXCR anew, one entry per CDR3 protein. The table shows 30,000 to 35,000 distinct CDR3 sequences, with roughly 52% occurring only once. The time point is: after preoperative PTX-NDP chemotherapy. The sample was taken from a patient given preoperative chemotherapy. Receptor source: a human donor with esophageal squamous cell carcinoma. The donor label of this sample is uncertain.

This chain connects TRBV11-1 to TRBJ2-1; TRBD2 might be the D (6 bases). This CDR3 comprises 14 residues. The V and J ends lost 5 bases and 3 bases respectively, with 11 bases between them. Per the germline V gene, CDR1 is SGHAT and CDR2 is FQDESV (reference sequence). CDR3: CASSPQRVYNEQFF. The CDR3 nucleotides read TGTGCCAGCAGCCCGCAGCGGGTCTACAATGAGCAGTTCTTC.

A remark on this clonotype: The junction departs from germline at one end; a sequencing error may be responsible. The V call is TRBV6-4, the J call TRBJ2-3, with 7 bases identical to TRBD2. CDR3 length: 14 amino acids. Looked up from germline, CDR1 is MRHNA and CDR2 is SNTAGT. In nucleotides, the CDR3 is TGTGCGGGCAGTGGGAGCGGGGAGCGGGATACGCAGTATTTC. Translation gives CAGSGSGERDTQYF.

Comments on this clonotype: Germline is not matched at one junction end, which may reflect a read error. J is TRBJ2-5 and V is TRBV12-3 or TRBV12-4; D possibly matches TRBD1 or TRBD2 (5 bases each). CDR3 length: 15 residues. The CDR3 region has the DNA TGTGCCAGCAGTTGGGTGGGCAGGGACCCAGAGACGCAGTACTTC. Translated, it gives CASSWVGRDPETQYF.

The sample holds a few counts of this clonotype. The CDR3 here is CASSLQSGRGSDTQYF. The CDR3 DNA is TGTGCCAGCAGCTTACAAAGCGGGAGGGGGTCAGATACGCAGTATTTT. The chain is built from TRBV7-3 and TRBJ2-3, with TRBD2 identical over 10 bases. The CDR3 totals 16 residues. Germline V gene sequence: CDR1 SGHTA, CDR2 FQGTGA. J was trimmed by 4 bases and V by 2 bases; bases with no gene match: 6. Complete variable domain (other parts from reference TRBV7-3 and TRBJ2-3): GAGVSQTPSNKVTEKGKYVELRCDPISGHTALYWYRQSLGQGPEFLIYFQGTGAADDSGLPNDRFFAVRPEGSVSTLKIQRTERGDSAVYLCASSLQSGRGSDTQYFGPGTRLTVL.

This clonotype appeared once. CDR3 sequence: CAGGFGDRAGETQYF. The CDR3 coding sequence is TGTGCCGGCGGGTTCGGGGACCGAGCCGGGGAGACCCAGTACTTC. The chain uses TRBV7-2 and TRBJ2-5; the D call may be TRBD1 or TRBD2 (5 bases each). Trimming shortened V by 11 bases and J by 5 bases, and 24 bases separated the two germline ends. Germline V gene sequence: CDR1 SGHTA, CDR2 FQGNSA. The CDR3 is made up of 15 amino acids.

Notes on this clonotype: One base away lies a much larger clone, so this may be a sequencing read error. This sequence joins TRBV6-5 and TRBJ2-1; perhaps D is TRBD1 or TRBD2 (7 bases each). Germline V gives CDR1 MNHEY, CDR2 SVGAGI. V gave up 0 bases and J gave up 13 bases, with 19 bases separating them. CDR3 size: 15 residues. The CDR3 DNA follows: TGTGCCAGCAGTTACTCCCCACAGGGGAGGGGGACCCAGTTCTTC. It translates to CASSYSPQGRGTQFF.

Note on this clonotype: A junction boundary mismatches the germline segment, possibly from a read error. The chain uses TRBV7-2 and TRBJ2-2, with D possibly TRBD1 on 5 matching bases. Germline values: CDR1 SGHTA, CDR2 FQGNSA. The CDR3 length is 13 residues. CDR3 nucleotide sequence: TGTGGCAGCCAGGGTGTGGACACCGGTGCGCTGTATTTT. Its translation is CGSQGVDTGALYF.